This entry is about one T cell receptor beta chain. Random hexamers were used to reverse transcribe 0.5 to 1 ug of RNA. Amplification of TCR beta CDR3 spanned 54 Vbeta and 13 Jbeta via immunoSEQ multiplex PCR. From the immunoSEQ multiplex PCR reads, TCRdb called clonotypes with MiXCR, one entry per CDR3 protein. The sample shows roughly 44,000 distinct CDR3 sequences, 80% to 95% of them seen only once. CDR3 length: 13 residues. The V segment lost 7 bases and the J segment 6 bases; nucleotides outside the gene matches: 9. Germline V gives CDR1 SQVTM, CDR2 ANQGSEA. The data originate from a study of CD8 T cells in Susac syndrome. CD8+ and CD4+ T cells circulating in blood were sequenced for TCR beta.

The source of this sequence is a human donor in good health. Sequenced material: CD8+ T cells from PBMCs. V is TRBV29-1 and J is TRBJ1-1, with TRBD1 matching 9 bases. Here the CDR3 reads CSGGQGGLAEAFF. The CDR3 region has the DNA TGCAGCGGGGGACAGGGTGGTTTAGCTGAAGCTTTCTTT.